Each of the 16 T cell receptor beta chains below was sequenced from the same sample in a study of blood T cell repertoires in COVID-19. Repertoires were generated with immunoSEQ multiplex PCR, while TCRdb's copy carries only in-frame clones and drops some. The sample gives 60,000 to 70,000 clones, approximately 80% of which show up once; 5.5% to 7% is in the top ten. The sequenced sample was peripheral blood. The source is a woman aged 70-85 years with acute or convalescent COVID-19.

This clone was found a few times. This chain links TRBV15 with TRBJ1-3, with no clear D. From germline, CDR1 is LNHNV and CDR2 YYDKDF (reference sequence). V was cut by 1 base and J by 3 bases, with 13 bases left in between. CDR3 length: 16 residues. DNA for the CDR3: TGTGCCACCAGCAGAGTTGGAGGAAGAGATGGAAACACCATATATTTT. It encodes CATSRVGGRDGNTIYF.

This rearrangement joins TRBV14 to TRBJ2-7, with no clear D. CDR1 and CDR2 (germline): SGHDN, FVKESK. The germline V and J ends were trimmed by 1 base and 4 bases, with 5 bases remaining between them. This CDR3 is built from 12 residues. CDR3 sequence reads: CASSQGRYEQYF. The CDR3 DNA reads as TGTGCCAGCAGCCAAGGTCGGTACGAGCAGTACTTC.

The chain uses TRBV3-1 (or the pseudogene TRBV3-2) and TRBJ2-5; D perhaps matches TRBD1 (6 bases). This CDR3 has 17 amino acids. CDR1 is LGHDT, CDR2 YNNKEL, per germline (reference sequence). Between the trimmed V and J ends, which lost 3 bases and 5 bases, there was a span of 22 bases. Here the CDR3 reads CASSQGAGLAMGETQYF. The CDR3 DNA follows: TGTGCCAGCAGCCAGGGGGCCGGGCTAGCAATGGGGGAGACCCAGTACTTC.

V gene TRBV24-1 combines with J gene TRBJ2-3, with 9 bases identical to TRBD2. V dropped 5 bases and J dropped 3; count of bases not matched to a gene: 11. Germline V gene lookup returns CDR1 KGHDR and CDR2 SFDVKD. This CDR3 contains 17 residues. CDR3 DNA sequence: TGTGCCACCAGTGCCGTAGCGGGGGCTGGGGGGACAGATACGCAGTATTTT. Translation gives CATSAVAGAGGTDTQYF.

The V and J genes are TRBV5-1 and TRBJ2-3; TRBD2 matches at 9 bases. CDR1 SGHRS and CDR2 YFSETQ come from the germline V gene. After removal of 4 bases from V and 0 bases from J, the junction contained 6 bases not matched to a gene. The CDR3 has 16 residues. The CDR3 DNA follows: TGCGCCAGCAGCCTAGCTAGCGGGGTGAGCACAGATACGCAGTATTTT. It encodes CASSLASGVSTDTQYF.

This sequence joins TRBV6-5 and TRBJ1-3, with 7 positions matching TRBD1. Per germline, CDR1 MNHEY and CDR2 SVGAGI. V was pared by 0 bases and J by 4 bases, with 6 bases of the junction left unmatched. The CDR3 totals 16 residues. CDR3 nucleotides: TGTGCCAGCAGTTACTCGAGAGGGGGCTGGGGAAACACCATATATTTT. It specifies CASSYSRGGWGNTIYF.

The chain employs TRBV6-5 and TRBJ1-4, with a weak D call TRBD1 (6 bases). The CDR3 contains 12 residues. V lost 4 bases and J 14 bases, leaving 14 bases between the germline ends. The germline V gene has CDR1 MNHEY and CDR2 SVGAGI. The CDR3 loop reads CASSLQGGVLFF. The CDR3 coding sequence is TGTGCCAGCAGTTTACAGGGTGGAGTTCTGTTTTTT.

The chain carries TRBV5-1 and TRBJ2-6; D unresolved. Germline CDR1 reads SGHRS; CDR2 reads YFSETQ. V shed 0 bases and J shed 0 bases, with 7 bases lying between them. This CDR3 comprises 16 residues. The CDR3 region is CASSLDGSSGANVLTF. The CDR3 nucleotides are TGCGCCAGCAGCTTGGATGGCTCCTCTGGGGCCAACGTCCTGACTTTC.

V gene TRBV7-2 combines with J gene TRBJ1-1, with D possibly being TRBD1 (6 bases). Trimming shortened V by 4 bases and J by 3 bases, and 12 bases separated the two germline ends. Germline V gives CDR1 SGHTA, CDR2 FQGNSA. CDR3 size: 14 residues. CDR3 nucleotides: TGTGCCAGCAGCTCGCAGGGGTTTTACACTGAAGCTTTCTTT. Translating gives CASSSQGFYTEAFF. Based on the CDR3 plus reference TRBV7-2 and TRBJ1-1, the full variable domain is GAGVSQSPSNKVTEKGKDVELRCDPISGHTALYWYRQSLGQGLEFLIYFQGNSAPDKSGLPSDRFSAERTGGSVSTLTIQRTQQEDSAVYLCASSSQGFYTEAFFGQGTRLTVV.

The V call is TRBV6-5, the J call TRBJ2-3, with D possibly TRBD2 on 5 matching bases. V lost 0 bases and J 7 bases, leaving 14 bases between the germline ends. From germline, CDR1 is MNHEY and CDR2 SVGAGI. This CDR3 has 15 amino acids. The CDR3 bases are TGTGCCAGCAGTTACTCCCCCTCCCCGGGGAATACGCAGTATTTT. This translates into CASSYSPSPGNTQYF.

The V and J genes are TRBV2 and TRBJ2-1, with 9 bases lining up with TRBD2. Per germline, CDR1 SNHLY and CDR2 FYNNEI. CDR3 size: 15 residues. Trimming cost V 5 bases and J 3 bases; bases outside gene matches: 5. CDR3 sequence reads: CASSMQRGDYNEQFF. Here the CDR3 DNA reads TGTGCCAGCAGTATGCAGCGGGGGGACTACAATGAGCAGTTCTTC.

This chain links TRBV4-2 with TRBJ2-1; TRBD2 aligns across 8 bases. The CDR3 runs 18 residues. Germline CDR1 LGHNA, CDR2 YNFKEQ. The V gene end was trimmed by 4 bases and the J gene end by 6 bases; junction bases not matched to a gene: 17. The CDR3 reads CASSRTSGGAAETNEQFF. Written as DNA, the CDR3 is TGTGCCAGCAGCCGCACCTCGGGGGGGGCGGCGGAGACCAATGAGCAGTTCTTC.

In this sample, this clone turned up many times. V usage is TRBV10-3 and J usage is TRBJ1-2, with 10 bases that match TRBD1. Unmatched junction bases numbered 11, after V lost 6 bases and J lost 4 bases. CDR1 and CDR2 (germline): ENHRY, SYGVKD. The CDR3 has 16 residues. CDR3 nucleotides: TGTGCCATCAGGAGACAGGGGGCGGAGGAGGGCTATGGCTACACCTTC. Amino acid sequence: CAIRRQGAEEGYGYTF.

The CDR3 coding sequence is TGCAGTGCCCCCCGGGGAAACACCATATATTTT. Its translation: CSAPRGNTIYF. The chain employs TRBV20-1 and TRBJ1-3; D gene unclear. The ends were cut back, 6 bases at V and 4 bases at J, with 7 bases in the middle. The CDR3 loop spans 11 amino acids. From germline, CDR1 is DFQATT and CDR2 SNEGSKA (reference sequence).

For the CDR3, the DNA is TGTGCCAGCAGCTGGGGGACAGGGGGCGCCGAAACCTTC. This translates into CASSWGTGGAETF. J is TRBJ1-2 and V is TRBV7-9; 12 bases agree with TRBD1. CDR3 length equals 13 residues. In germline, CDR1 is SEHNR, CDR2 FQNEAQ (reference sequence). V lost 4 bases and J lost 14; bases outside the gene matches: 8. Using reference TRBV7-9 and TRBJ1-2 for the parts outside the CDR3, the full variable domain is DTGVSQNPRHKITKRGQNVTFRCDPISEHNRLYWYRQTLGQGPEFLTYFQNEAQLEKSRLLSDRFSAERPKGSFSTLEIQRTEQGDSAMYLCASSWGTGGAETFGSGTRLTVV.

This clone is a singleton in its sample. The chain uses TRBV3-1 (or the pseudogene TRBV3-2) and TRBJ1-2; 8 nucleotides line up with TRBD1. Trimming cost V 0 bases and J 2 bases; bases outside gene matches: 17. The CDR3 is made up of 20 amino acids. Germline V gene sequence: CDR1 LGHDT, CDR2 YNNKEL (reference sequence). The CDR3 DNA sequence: TGTGCCAGCAGCCAAGAAGGTTTTGGTGGGACAGGTAGGAGGAACTATGGCTACACCTTC. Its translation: CASSQEGFGGTGRRNYGYTF.